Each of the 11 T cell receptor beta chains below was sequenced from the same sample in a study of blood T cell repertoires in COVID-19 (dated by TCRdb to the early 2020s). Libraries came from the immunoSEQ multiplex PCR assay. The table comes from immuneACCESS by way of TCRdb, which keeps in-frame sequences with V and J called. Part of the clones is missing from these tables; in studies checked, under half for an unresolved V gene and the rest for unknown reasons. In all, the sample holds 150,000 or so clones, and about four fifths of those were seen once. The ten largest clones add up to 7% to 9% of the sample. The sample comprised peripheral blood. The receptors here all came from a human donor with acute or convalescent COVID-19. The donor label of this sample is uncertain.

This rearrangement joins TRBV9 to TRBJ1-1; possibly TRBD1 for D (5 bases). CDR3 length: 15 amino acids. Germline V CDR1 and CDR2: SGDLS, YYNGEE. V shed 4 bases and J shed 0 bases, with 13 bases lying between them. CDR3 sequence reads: CASSPQGGVNTEAFF. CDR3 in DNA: TGTGCCAGCAGCCCTCAGGGAGGGGTGAACACTGAAGCTTTCTTT.

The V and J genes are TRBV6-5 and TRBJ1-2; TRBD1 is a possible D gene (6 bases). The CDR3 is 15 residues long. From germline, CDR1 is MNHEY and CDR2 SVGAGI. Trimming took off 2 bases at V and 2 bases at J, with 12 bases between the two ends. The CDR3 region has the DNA TGTGCCAGCAGTTACAAAGGAACAGGGAACTATGGCTACACCTTC. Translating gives CASSYKGTGNYGYTF.

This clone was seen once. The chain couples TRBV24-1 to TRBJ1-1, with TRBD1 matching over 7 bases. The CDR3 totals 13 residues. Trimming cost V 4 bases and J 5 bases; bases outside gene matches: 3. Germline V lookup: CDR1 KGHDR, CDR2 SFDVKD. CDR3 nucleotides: TGTGCCACCAGTGAATCAGGGGGAACTGAAGCTTTCTTT. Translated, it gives CATSESGGTEAFF.

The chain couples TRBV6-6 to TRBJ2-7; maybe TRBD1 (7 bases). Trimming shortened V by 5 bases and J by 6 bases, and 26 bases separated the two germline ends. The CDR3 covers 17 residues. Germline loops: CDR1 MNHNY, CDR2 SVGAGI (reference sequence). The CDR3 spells CASSPRRTGPRGGEQYV. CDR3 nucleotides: TGTGCCAGCAGTCCCCGTCGGACAGGCCCCCGGGGAGGCGAGCAGTACGTC.

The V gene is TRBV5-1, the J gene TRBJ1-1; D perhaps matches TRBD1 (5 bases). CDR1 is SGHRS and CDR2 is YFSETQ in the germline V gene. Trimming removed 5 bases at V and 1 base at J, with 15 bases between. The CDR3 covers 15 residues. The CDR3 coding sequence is TGCGCCAGCAGGGCGTCCGTAGGGGAGAACACTGAAGCTTTCTTT. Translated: CASRASVGENTEAFF.

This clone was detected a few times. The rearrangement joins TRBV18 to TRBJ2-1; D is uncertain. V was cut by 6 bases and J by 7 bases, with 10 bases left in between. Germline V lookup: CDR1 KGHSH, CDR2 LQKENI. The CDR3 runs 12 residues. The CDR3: CASSSKENEQFF. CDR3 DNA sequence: TGTGCCAGCTCTTCGAAGGAGAATGAGCAGTTCTTC.

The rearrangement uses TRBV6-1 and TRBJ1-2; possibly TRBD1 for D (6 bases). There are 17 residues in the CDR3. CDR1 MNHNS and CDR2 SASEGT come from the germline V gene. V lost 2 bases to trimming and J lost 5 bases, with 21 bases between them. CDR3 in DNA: TGTGCCAGCAGTGAAAGAATAGGGACAAATCGGCAATATGGCTACACCTTC. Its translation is CASSERIGTNRQYGYTF.

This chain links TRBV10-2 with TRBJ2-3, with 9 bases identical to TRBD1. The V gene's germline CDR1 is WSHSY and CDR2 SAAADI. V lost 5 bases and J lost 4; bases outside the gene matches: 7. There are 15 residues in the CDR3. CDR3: CASSNTGGRSDTQYF. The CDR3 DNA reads TGCGCCAGCAGTAATACAGGGGGCCGGTCAGATACGCAGTATTTT.

The CDR3 sequence: CASSEAWGVYEQYV. CDR3 bases: TGTGCCAGCAGTGAAGCTTGGGGGGTCTACGAGCAGTACGTC. The chain links TRBV6-1 to TRBJ2-7; a possible D gene is TRBD2 (6 bases). V was pared by 0 bases and J by 3 bases, with 9 bases between. Germline V gene data show CDR1 as MNHNS and CDR2 as SASEGT. The CDR3 loop spans 14 amino acids.

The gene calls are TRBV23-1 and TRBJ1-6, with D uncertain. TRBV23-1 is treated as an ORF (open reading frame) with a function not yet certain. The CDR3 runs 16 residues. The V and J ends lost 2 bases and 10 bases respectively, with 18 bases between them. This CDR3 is CASSQPSGQVRSPLHF. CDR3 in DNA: TGCGCCAGCAGTCAACCCAGTGGGCAGGTCCGATCACCCCTCCACTTT.

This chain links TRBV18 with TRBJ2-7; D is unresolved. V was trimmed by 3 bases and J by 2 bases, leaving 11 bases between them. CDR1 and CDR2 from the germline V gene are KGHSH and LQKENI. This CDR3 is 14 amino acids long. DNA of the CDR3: TGTGCCAGCTCACCTAACGCAGAAACCTACGAGCAGTACTTC. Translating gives CASSPNAETYEQYF.